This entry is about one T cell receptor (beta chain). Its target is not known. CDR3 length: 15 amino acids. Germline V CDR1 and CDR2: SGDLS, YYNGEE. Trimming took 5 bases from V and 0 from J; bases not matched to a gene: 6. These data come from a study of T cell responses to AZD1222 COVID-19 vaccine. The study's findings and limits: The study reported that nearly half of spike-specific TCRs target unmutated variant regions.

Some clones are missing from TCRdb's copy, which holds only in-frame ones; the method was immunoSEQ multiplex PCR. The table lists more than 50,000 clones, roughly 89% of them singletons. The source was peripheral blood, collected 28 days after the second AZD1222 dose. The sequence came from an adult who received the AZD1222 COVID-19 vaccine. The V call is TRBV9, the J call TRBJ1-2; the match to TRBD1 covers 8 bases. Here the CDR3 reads CASRKGQAPNYGYTF. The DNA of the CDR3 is TGTGCCAGCAGGAAGGGACAGGCACCTAACTATGGCTACACCTTC.